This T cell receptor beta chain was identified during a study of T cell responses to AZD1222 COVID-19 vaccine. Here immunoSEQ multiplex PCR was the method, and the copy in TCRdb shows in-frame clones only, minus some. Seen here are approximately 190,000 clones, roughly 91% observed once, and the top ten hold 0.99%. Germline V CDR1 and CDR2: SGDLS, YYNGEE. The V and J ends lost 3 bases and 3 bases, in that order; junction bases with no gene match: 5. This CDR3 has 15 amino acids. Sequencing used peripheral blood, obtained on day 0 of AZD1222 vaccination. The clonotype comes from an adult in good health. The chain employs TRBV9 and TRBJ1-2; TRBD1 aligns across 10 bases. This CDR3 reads CASSEDRGQDYGYTF. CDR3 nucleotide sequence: TGTGCCAGCAGCGAAGACAGGGGGCAGGACTATGGCTACACCTTC.